This T cell receptor beta chain was identified in a study of T cells in localized non-small cell lung cancer. General study findings and limits: Uninvolved adjacent lung showed peak T cell clonality, exceeding tumor.

Generated by immunoSEQ multiplex PCR, the TCRdb table keeps only in-frame clones and is missing some. Of roughly 89,000 clones in the sample, approximately 90% were seen once. This clone has a handful of counts. Antigen unknown. CDR1 GTSNPN and CDR2 SVGIG come from the germline V gene (reference sequence). V was pared by 5 bases and J by 7 bases, with 9 bases of the junction left unmatched. The CDR3 consists of 15 residues. Sequencing used PBMCs, obtained before any cancer treatment. This chain links TRBV30 with TRBJ2-2; 11 nucleotides line up with TRBD2. This TCR derives from a woman between 35 and 75 years old with stage II squamous cell lung carcinoma. CDR3 bases: TGTGCCTGGCGAACTAGCGGGAGTTATGTCGGGGAGCTGTTTTTT. Translation: CAWRTSGSYVGELFF.